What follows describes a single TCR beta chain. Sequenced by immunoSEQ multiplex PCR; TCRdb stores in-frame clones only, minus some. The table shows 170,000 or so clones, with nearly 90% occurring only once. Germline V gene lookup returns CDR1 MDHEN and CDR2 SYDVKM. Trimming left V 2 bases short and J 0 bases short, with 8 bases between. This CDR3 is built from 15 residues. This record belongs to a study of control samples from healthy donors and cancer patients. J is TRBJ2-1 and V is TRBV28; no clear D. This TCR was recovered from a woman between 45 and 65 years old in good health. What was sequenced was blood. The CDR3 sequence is CASSLRYSSYNEQFF. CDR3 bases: TGTGCCAGCAGTTTACGGTATAGCTCCTACAATGAGCAGTTCTTC.